This T cell receptor (beta chain) comes out of a study of T cell responses to AZD1222 COVID-19 vaccine. Study summary: Pooling of second doses given at about 4 or about 12 weeks was done. General study results and limits: Clonal diversity was possibly underestimated, and the donors were mostly white British, with more females. It was only 6 or 7 AZD1222 recipients who were seropositive at baseline.

Comment on this clone: What it binds is unknown.

Here immunoSEQ multiplex PCR was the method, and the copy in TCRdb shows in-frame clones only, minus some. The repertoire holds roughly 55,000 clones, with 80% to 90% as singletons. The CDR3 is made up of 15 amino acids. Germline values: CDR1 MDHEN, CDR2 SYDVKM. J was trimmed by 6 bases and V by 7 bases; bases with no gene match: 10. V usage is TRBV28 and J usage is TRBJ2-1, with 9 bases matching TRBD2. The specimen comprised peripheral blood, sampled on day 0 of AZD1222 vaccination. The sequence was collected from an adult in good health. In DNA, the CDR3 is TGTGCCAGCACGCGCGGGAGGGCCTTACGCAATGAGCAGTTCTTC. This encodes CASTRGRALRNEQFF.